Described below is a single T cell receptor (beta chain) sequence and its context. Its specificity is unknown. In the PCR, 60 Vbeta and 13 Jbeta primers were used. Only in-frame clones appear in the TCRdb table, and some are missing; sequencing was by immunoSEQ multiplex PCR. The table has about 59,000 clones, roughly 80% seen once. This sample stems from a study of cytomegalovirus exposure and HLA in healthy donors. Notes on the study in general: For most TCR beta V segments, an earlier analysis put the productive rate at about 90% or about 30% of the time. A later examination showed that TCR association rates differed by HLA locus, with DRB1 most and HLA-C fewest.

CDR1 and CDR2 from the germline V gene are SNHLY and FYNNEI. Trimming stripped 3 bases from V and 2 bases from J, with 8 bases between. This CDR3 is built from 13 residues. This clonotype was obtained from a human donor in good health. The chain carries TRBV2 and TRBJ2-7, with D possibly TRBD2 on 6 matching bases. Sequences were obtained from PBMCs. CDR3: CASSDSGPYEQYF. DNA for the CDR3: TGTGCCAGCAGTGATAGCGGCCCCTACGAGCAGTACTTC.